A single sample gave rise to the 9 T cell receptor beta chains below, sequenced in a study of response to subunit inactivated influenza vaccine. TCRdb reprocessed the RT-PCR reads with MiXCR, giving one entry per CDR3 protein. The data hold about 170,000 distinct CDR3 sequences, with approximately 11% observed a single time. The sample consisted of CD8+ T cells sorted from PBMCs, taken less than 30 months after vaccination. These receptors came from a man aged 50-75 years who received an inactivated influenza vaccine.

This clonotype showed up just a few times. The chain links TRBV12-3 or TRBV12-4 to TRBJ2-3; 11 nucleotides match TRBD2. V was clipped by 4 bases and J by 6 bases; unmatched bases: 6. The CDR3 is 15 residues long. The CDR3 nucleotides are TGTGCCAGCAGTTCAATAGCGGGGGGGCCCGATACGCAGTATTTT. Amino acid sequence: CASSSIAGGPDTQYF.

This clonotype was detected ten times or more. The chain has TRBV12-3 or TRBV12-4 and TRBJ2-7, with 10 bases fitting TRBD2. The CDR3 contains 16 residues. V was clipped by 2 bases and J by 1 base; unmatched bases: 5. The chain's CDR3 is CASSLYASGGSYEQYF. CDR3 in DNA: TGTGCCAGCAGTTTATACGCTAGCGGGGGTTCCTACGAGCAGTACTTC.

There are a few counts of this clonotype. CDR3 in DNA: TGTGCCAGCAGCCAAGATCGACCCCAAGAGACCCAGTACTTC. It translates to CASSQDRPQETQYF. The genes are TRBV3-1 and TRBJ2-5; D remains unclear. This CDR3 comprises 14 residues. Germline V gene data show CDR1 as LGHDT and CDR2 as YNNKEL (reference sequence). The germline V and J ends were trimmed by 0 bases and 1 base, with 6 bases remaining between them.

This clonotype was recorded at least ten times. The chain employs TRBV4-2 and TRBJ1-1; D not resolved. The CDR3 extends over 11 amino acids. CDR1 LGHNA and CDR2 YNFKEQ come from the germline V gene. Trimming shortened V by 1 base and J by 6 bases, and 3 bases separated the two germline ends. In DNA, the CDR3 is TGTGCCAGCAGCCAAGGGTCTGAAGCTTTCTTT. Translated: CASSQGSEAFF.

This clonotype was counted between two and nine times. This chain uses TRBV5-8 with TRBJ2-2; D unclear. Germline loops: CDR1 SGHTS, CDR2 YDEGEE. Between the trimmed V and J ends, which lost 5 bases and 5 bases, there was a span of 13 bases. The CDR3 has 14 residues. This CDR3 is CASSGPRRTGELFF. As DNA, the CDR3 is TGTGCCAGCAGTGGGCCCCGGCGGACCGGGGAGCTGTTTTTT.

This clonotype occurred many times. The V and J genes are TRBV6-2 or TRBV6-3 and TRBJ2-1, with D perhaps matching TRBD2 (5 bases). With 2 bases removed from V and 1 base from J, the gap between germline ends came to 6 bases. Germline-derived CDR1 and CDR2 are MNHEY and SVGEGT. The CDR3 is 14 residues long. In DNA, the CDR3 is TGTGCCAGCAGTTACGGGAGATCCTACAATGAGCAGTTCTTC. This gives the protein CASSYGRSYNEQFF.

This clonotype was seen ten or more times. V and J are TRBV7-6 and TRBJ2-7, with 11 bases aligning to TRBD2. V shed 2 bases, J shed 4 bases, and the junction held 10 bases outside the gene matches. The germline CDR1 and CDR2 sequences are SGHVS and FNYEAQ. CDR3 length equals 17 residues. The CDR3 spells CASSLLLAGGRQYEQYF. The CDR3 nucleotides read TGTGCCAGCAGCTTACTGCTAGCGGGAGGTCGCCAGTACGAGCAGTACTTC.

The chain recombines TRBV7-8 with TRBJ2-7, with 12 bases that match TRBD1. Trimming at V came to 5 bases and at J to 6 bases, leaving 8 bases not matched to a gene. Germline V gene sequence: CDR1 SGHVS, CDR2 FQNEAQ. This CDR3 has 15 residues. CDR3 nucleotides: TGTGCCAGCAGCCCCCCGGGACAGGGGGCCTCCGAGCAGTACTTC. Residues: CASSPPGQGASEQYF.

V usage is TRBV20-1 and J usage is TRBJ2-7, with TRBD2 as a possible D gene (6 bases). The CDR3 contains 14 residues. Germline CDR1 is DFQATT and CDR2 is SNEGSKA (reference sequence). V lost 2 bases, J lost 2 bases, and 13 bases lay in between. The CDR3 region is CSARSPGETYEQYF. CDR3 in DNA: TGCAGTGCTAGATCCCCGGGGGAGACCTACGAGCAGTACTTC.